What follows describes a single T cell receptor (beta chain). Its specific antigen is unknown. Per-base quality was not reported, and no clone a single base away is much larger than it. Healthy HIV-negative adults with no recently reported acute infections or vaccinations were included as donors. Every donor was a Caucasian adult living in Nashville, Tennessee, USA. CD4+ T cells were enriched through magnetic negative selection, after which naive cells were positively selected on CD45RA and the remaining negative fraction served as the memory subset. Blood was collected by leukapheresis, and PBMCs were isolated by Ficoll-Histopaque density gradient centrifugation and then cryopreserved in liquid nitrogen vapor phase. Analytical flow cytometry was used to check the purity and quantity of each magnetically sorted T cell population. Genomic DNA was isolated from each sorted fraction and quantified by UV absorbance on a Nanodrop 2000c.

The data originate from a study of shared clonotypes between healthy human individuals (dated by TCRdb to 2019 to 2021). Context from the whole study: A few men and a couple of women, aged 18 to 49 years, made up the cohort. For each donor, three plates each were used for CD4 naive and CD4 memory, two plates were used for CD8 naive, and one plate was used for CD8 memory. Between about 0.8 and 9 billion PBMCs per donor were obtained by leukapheresis. To increase sequencing depth and limit assay-specific biases, TCR repertoire library preparation and sequencing were carried out by different laboratories using diverse techniques. To estimate repertoire size and how much clonotype sharing occurs between individuals, the study deeply sequenced the blood TCR repertoires of several healthy adults. The investigation overall reported the following: Pairwise subsampling led to the expectation that sequencing depth would affect the degree of clonotype sharing among donors. Compared with non-shared clonotypes, the clonotypes found in all four sorted-subset donors had higher generation probabilities. Rarefaction of sorted-subset datasets indicated incomplete sequencing despite the large sequencing depth. Sampling was limited to blood, and TCR repertoires in tissue likely differ from TCR repertoires in blood. Naive subsets generally had larger estimated clonotype richness than memory subsets did. When several donors were compared, the shared fraction of clonotypes was roughly 4.8% for naive CD4, 3.5% to 4% for naive CD8, about 2.5% for memory CD4, and 0.35% to 0.4% for memory CD8. The small number of donors limited the genetic and exposure-history diversity represented.

The CDR3, from cysteine to phenylalanine, totals 15 residues. Only the CDR3 DNA is retained, 45 bases long and in frame from the first base. Here V drops 8 bases and J drops 10 bases, and the junction holds 16 bases not matched to any gene. Looking up the germline V gene yields CDR1 SGHTA and CDR2 FQGNSA. Using the deep immunoSEQ assay, multiplex PCR amplified TCR CDR3 regions from genomic DNA. Extracted genomic DNA from each cell subset was distributed evenly across all wells of several immunoSEQ 96-well plates, and each plate was treated as a replicate. Each replicate PCR for sorted subsets received approximately 220 ng genomic DNA, equal to 28,000 or so T cell genomes. Purified libraries were measured with a Qubit 3.0 fluorometer, size-checked on a Bioanalyzer 2100, and measured again with the KAPA Library Quantification kit. A separate single-read 150-cycle Illumina NextSeq 550 flow cell was used to sequence each immunoSEQ 96-well plate. Turning to the authors' computational methods: Because the immunoSEQ output included only junctional sequences and no quality scores, the filtering could not be the same as the filtering used for full-length reads. To assign V/J genes and CDR3, sequences were annotated using PyIR, a Python wrapper for IgBLAST v1.9, with IMGT germline references. Reads were removed for weak V/J assignments (E-value above 1e-6), missing CDR3, stop codons, out-of-frame junctions, or ambiguous translated residues. V3J clonotypes were defined as sequences sharing an identical inferred V gene, J gene, and CDR3 amino acid sequence. To compute the percentage overlap between repertoires, the number of shared unique clonotypes was divided by the size of the smaller repertoire. Three approaches were used to assess repertoire richness: RTK rarefaction, the Chao1 estimator, and Recon v2.1 estimates of unobserved clonotypes. OLGA was used to compute generation probabilities for all TCRbeta clonotypes that the gDNA method yielded from four donors. Held by TCRdb, this immuneACCESS table contains in-frame sequences only and omits some clones. Under half of the omission traces to an unresolved V gene where checked; the cause of the rest is unknown. D and trimming were read from the DNA, whereas the V and J calls and clone size are those reported in that table. This sample gives hundreds of thousands of clones in total; about two thirds of them show up just once. The ten largest clones capture less than 2% of the sample.

This clonotype was obtained from a woman under 40 in good health. The specimen was memory CD4+ T cells sorted from blood. Per the publication, the cell subset or site label means: CD45RA-negative fraction. The chain is encoded by TRBV7-2 joined to TRBJ2-1; 8 bases in between match TRBD2. CDR3 protein: CASRYRAGAVGEQFF. The sequenced DNA is TGTGCCAGCCGCTACCGAGCGGGAGCGGTGGGGGAGCAGTTCTTC.